These 10 T cell receptor beta chains were sequenced from one sample in a study of cytomegalovirus exposure and HLA in healthy donors. The PCR had 60 Vbeta and 13 Jbeta primers. Data came from immunoSEQ multiplex PCR; TCRdb stores just in-frame clones and leaves some out. The sample lists roughly 120,000 clones; 65% were seen once. Sequenced: PBMCs. Receptors originate from a woman in her 40s in good health and CMV-seropositive.

The chain recombines TRBV28 with TRBJ1-2, with 10 bases matching TRBD1. The CDR3 contains 13 residues. Unmatched junction bases numbered 7, after V lost 5 bases and J lost 10 bases. Germline-derived CDR1 and CDR2 are MDHEN and SYDVKM. CDR3 protein: CASSTGTGAYYTF. CDR3 sequence (DNA): TGTGCCAGCAGTACCGGGACAGGGGCTTACTACACCTTC.

This chain connects TRBV19 to TRBJ2-1; a possible D gene is TRBD1 (5 bases). The CDR3 has 13 residues. In germline, CDR1 is LNHDA, CDR2 SQIVND (reference sequence). V was trimmed by 3 bases and J by 9 bases, leaving 12 bases between them. The CDR3 nucleotides are TGTGCCAGTAGTATTGGCTCCAGGGCTGAGCAGTTCTTC. It specifies CASSIGSRAEQFF.

V gene TRBV4-3 combines with J gene TRBJ2-7, with 11 bases identical to TRBD2. This CDR3 is built from 17 residues. Germline V gene lookup returns CDR1 LGHNA and CDR2 YSLEER. V lost 3 bases and J lost 2; bases outside the gene matches: 9. Here the CDR3 reads CASSHTEGTSGPYEQYF. The CDR3 DNA reads TGCGCCAGCAGCCACACGGAGGGGACTAGCGGCCCCTACGAGCAGTACTTC.

This chain uses TRBV9 with TRBJ1-1, with 7 bases fitting TRBD1. Germline CDR1 is SGDLS and CDR2 is YYNGEE. This CDR3 is 14 amino acids long. Trimming took 0 bases from V and 7 from J; bases not matched to a gene: 6. As DNA, the CDR3 is TGTGCCAGCAGCGTAGCCGCAGGGGGACTTGAAGCTTTCTTT. It specifies CASSVAAGGLEAFF.

This clone was observed a few times. The rearrangement uses TRBV9 and TRBJ1-2, with TRBD1 identical over 10 bases. The CDR3 contains 14 residues. Germline-derived CDR1 and CDR2 are SGDLS and YYNGEE. The ends lost 3 bases at V and 6 bases at J; junction bases unmatched: 5. CDR3 region: CASSEGQGYDGYTF. CDR3 sequence (DNA): TGTGCCAGCAGCGAGGGACAGGGGTACGATGGCTACACCTTC.

The rearrangement links TRBV27 to TRBJ2-1; D gene uncertain. CDR1 is MNHEY and CDR2 is SMNVEV in the germline V gene (reference sequence). Trimming shortened V by 7 bases and J by 5 bases, and 21 bases separated the two germline ends. This CDR3 comprises 16 residues. Written as DNA, the CDR3 is TGTGCCAGCACCTATACCGTGGAGACCAGACACAATGAGCAGTTCTTC. The encoded protein is CASTYTVETRHNEQFF.

The chain is built from TRBV7-8 and TRBJ2-3; TRBD1 agrees at 8 bases. V was clipped by 2 bases and J by 1 base; unmatched bases: 5. This CDR3 has 16 amino acids. The germline V gene has CDR1 SGHVS and CDR2 FQNEAQ. The CDR3 DNA follows: TGTGCCAGCAGCTTAAGACCGGGACAGGGCACAGATACGCAGTATTTT. Amino acids: CASSLRPGQGTDTQYF.

V is TRBV27 and J is TRBJ2-7; D is unresolved. The V gene's germline CDR1 is MNHEY and CDR2 SMNVEV (reference sequence). This CDR3 region has 13 residues. V was shortened by 3 bases and J by 3 bases, with 9 bases between the two germline ends. CDR3 sequence: CASSFLGNYEQYF. The CDR3 DNA sequence: TGTGCCAGCAGTTTTCTAGGAAACTACGAGCAGTACTTC.

The chain carries TRBV4-3 and TRBJ2-5, with a weak D call TRBD1 (5 bases). Looked up from germline, CDR1 is LGHNA and CDR2 is YSLEER. This CDR3 has 20 amino acids. The V gene lost 3 bases and the J gene lost 4 bases, with 30 bases spanning the gap. The CDR3 DNA reads TGCGCCAGCAGCCATCCACCGTCCCCCCAGGGCCCCTACCCCATAGAGACCCAGTACTTC. Translating gives CASSHPPSPQGPYPIETQYF.

The J gene is TRBJ1-1, the V gene TRBV15, with no clear D. CDR3 length equals 16 residues. Germline values: CDR1 LNHNV, CDR2 YYDKDF (reference sequence). Trimming cost V 1 base and J 4 bases, with 16 bases left between them. The CDR3 nucleotides are TGTGCCACCAGCAGAGGATTATGGGAGATCGGCACTGAAGCTTTCTTT. Translated, it gives CATSRGLWEIGTEAFF.